These 20 T cell receptor beta chains came from one sample sequenced in a study of glioma-infiltrating T cells after dendritic cell vaccination. Time point noted: after dendritic cell vaccination, including at tumor progression/relapse. Generated by immunoSEQ multiplex PCR, the TCRdb table keeps only in-frame clones and is missing some. The data hold 90,000 to 95,000 clones, with 70% to 90% observed a single time. The sequenced sample was blood, obtained after dendritic cell vaccination. Receptor source: a human donor with glioblastoma.

The chain combines TRBV19 with TRBJ1-1; 7 bases map to TRBD1. CDR3 length: 14 residues. CDR1 LNHDA and CDR2 SQIVND come from the germline V gene (reference sequence). V shed 6 bases, J shed 2 bases, and the junction held 6 bases outside the gene matches. The CDR3 DNA is TGTGCCAGTAGAAGGGGGCAGACAAACACTGAAGCTTTCTTT. This codes for CASRRGQTNTEAFF.

The chain combines TRBV5-1 with TRBJ2-1, with D maybe TRBD2 (5 bases). Between the trimmed V and J ends, which lost 0 bases and 6 bases, there was a span of 22 bases. The CDR3 loop spans 18 amino acids. CDR1 and CDR2 (germline): SGHRS, YFSETQ. The CDR3 coding sequence is TGCGCCAGCAGCTTGGGGGCGGGCTCCAATCAACTACGCAATGAGCAGTTCTTC. Translating gives CASSLGAGSNQLRNEQFF. Together with reference TRBV5-1 and TRBJ2-1, the CDR3 gives the full variable domain: KAGVTQTPRYLIKTRGQQVTLSCSPISGHRSVSWYQQTPGQGLQFLFEYFSETQRNKGNFPGRFSGRQFSNSRSEMNVSTLELGDSALYLCASSLGAGSNQLRNEQFFGPGTRLTVL.

The chain carries TRBV21-1 and TRBJ1-2; TRBD1, the table's D call, was not compared with the DNA. TRBV21-1 is tagged as a pseudogene. This CDR3 region has 16 residues. Here the CDR3 reads CASSAGGLEVGYGYTF. As DNA, the CDR3 is TGTGCCAGCAGCGCAGGGGGACTCGAGGTTGGCTATGGCTACACCTTC.

The V and J genes are TRBV27 and TRBJ2-7; 9 positions match TRBD1. The V gene end was trimmed by 5 bases and the J gene end by 3 bases; junction bases not matched to a gene: 5. This CDR3 has 14 amino acids. Germline-derived CDR1 and CDR2 are MNHEY and SMNVEV (reference sequence). CDR3: CASSRTTGGYEQYF. The CDR3, as DNA: TGTGCCAGCAGTAGAACGACAGGGGGCTACGAGCAGTACTTC.

The chain couples TRBV2 to TRBJ2-5; 7 nucleotides line up with TRBD1. The CDR3 runs to 14 residues. Germline values: CDR1 SNHLY, CDR2 FYNNEI. V shed 5 bases, J shed 4 bases, and the junction held 7 bases outside the gene matches. CDR3 nucleotides: TGTGCCAGCAGTTCCGAGGGGGCGCGAGAGACCCAGTACTTC. Protein sequence: CASSSEGARETQYF.

This clone was seen ten or more times. The gene calls are TRBV2 and TRBJ2-7; maybe TRBD1 (6 bases). The CDR3 is 13 residues long. Trimming left V 8 bases short and J 1 base short, with 12 bases between. Looked up from germline, CDR1 is SNHLY and CDR2 is FYNNEI. The CDR3 DNA sequence: TGTGCCAGCGAGGGGGTCGGGTCCTACGAGCAGTACGTC. Translation: CASEGVGSYEQYV.

This chain connects TRBV5-1 to TRBJ1-3, with TRBD1 matching 10 bases. Germline CDR1 is SGHRS and CDR2 is YFSETQ. V gave up 0 bases and J gave up 7 bases; unmatched junction bases: 4. The CDR3 spans 15 residues. This CDR3 reads CASSLGQGASNTIYF. The CDR3 DNA follows: TGCGCCAGCAGCTTGGGACAGGGGGCAAGTAACACCATATATTTT.

This clone was detected only once. The chain is built from TRBV9 and TRBJ2-1; D is uncertain. V was trimmed by 4 bases and J by 2 bases, leaving 7 bases between them. The CDR3 covers 13 residues. Germline V gives CDR1 SGDLS, CDR2 YYNGEE. CDR3 amino acids: CASSRETYNEQFF. In DNA, the CDR3 is TGTGCCAGCAGCCGAGAAACCTACAATGAGCAGTTCTTC.

The chain employs TRBV6-5 and TRBJ2-3; 8 bases agree with TRBD1. The V and J ends lost 4 bases and 0 bases, in that order; junction bases with no gene match: 6. This CDR3 contains 16 residues. Per germline, CDR1 MNHEY and CDR2 SVGAGI. Written as DNA, the CDR3 is TGTGCCAGCAGTTGGGACAGGCTATACAGCACAGATACGCAGTATTTT. Translation: CASSWDRLYSTDTQYF.

The V and J genes are TRBV19 and TRBJ2-6, with a weak D call TRBD1 (5 bases). V dropped 5 bases and J dropped 0 bases, with 14 bases sitting between them. The CDR3 has 17 residues. The germline V gene has CDR1 LNHDA and CDR2 SQIVND (reference sequence). Written as DNA, the CDR3 is TGTGCCAGTAGTGGGCAGGGTTCTGCCTCTGGGGCCAACGTCCTGACTTTC. It yields the protein CASSGQGSASGANVLTF.

This clone was seen a handful of times. This sequence joins TRBV28 and TRBJ2-7; weak D call: TRBD1 (6 bases). This CDR3 has 11 amino acids. V shed 6 bases and J shed 9 bases, with 12 bases lying between them. The germline CDR1 and CDR2 sequences are MDHEN and SYDVKM. CDR3 nucleotide sequence: TGTGCCAGCAGGGACAGAACGCGGCAGTACGTC. Translated: CASRDRTRQYV.

The sample holds one count of this clone. The rearrangement uses TRBV6-5 and TRBJ1-1; no reliable D call. Germline V lookup: CDR1 MNHEY, CDR2 SVGAGI. The CDR3 loop spans 14 amino acids. The V and J ends lost 6 bases and 2 bases respectively, with 13 bases between them. CDR3 sequence (DNA): TGTGCCAGCAGGAAGGGAGGGTACAACACTGAAGCTTTCTTT. Its translation is CASRKGGYNTEAFF.

This chain joins TRBV27 and TRBJ1-5; D perhaps matches TRBD1 (6 bases). The CDR3 totals 14 residues. Per the germline V gene, CDR1 is MNHEY and CDR2 is SMNVEV (reference sequence). Trimming removed 2 bases at V and 4 bases at J, with 9 bases between. DNA of the CDR3: TGTGCCAGCAGTTTACGAGGACAGAATCAGCCCCAGCATTTT. The encoded protein is CASSLRGQNQPQHF.

The chain recombines TRBV11-2 with TRBJ2-3; 7 bases map to TRBD2. V was pared by 1 base and J by 1 base, with 5 bases of the junction left unmatched. Germline-derived CDR1 and CDR2 are SGHAT and FQNNGV. The CDR3 extends over 16 amino acids. DNA for the CDR3: TGTGCCAGCAGCTTAGTACCTAGCGGACGCACAGATACGCAGTATTTT. Translating it yields CASSLVPSGRTDTQYF.

This chain connects TRBV5-5 to TRBJ2-7, with a weak D call TRBD1 (6 bases). V was pared by 4 bases and J by 7 bases, with 15 bases between. The germline CDR1 and CDR2 sequences are SGHKS and YYEKEE (reference sequence). The CDR3 runs to 13 residues. The CDR3 spells CASSKQGALEQYV. CDR3 coding DNA: TGTGCCAGCAGCAAACAGGGAGCGTTAGAGCAGTACGTC.

The chain uses TRBV9 and TRBJ2-2; D not resolved. This CDR3 is 14 amino acids long. The germline V gene encodes CDR1 SGDLS and CDR2 YYNGEE. Trimming took off 0 bases at V and 5 bases at J, with 8 bases between the two ends. CDR3 coding DNA: TGTGCCAGCAGCGTAGTTGAACGGACCGGGGAGCTGTTTTTT. This translates into CASSVVERTGELFF.

About this clone itself: The same CDR3 also results from other DNA sequences found in this sample. The rearrangement joins TRBV2 to TRBJ1-2, with TRBD1 matching over 9 bases. The CDR3 runs 14 residues. V gave up 4 bases and J gave up 1 base; unmatched junction bases: 1. Germline assignment: CDR1 SNHLY and CDR2 FYNNEI. The DNA for the CDR3 is TGTGCCAGCAGTGGACAGGGGGGTAACTATGGCTACACCTTC. This sequence encodes CASSGQGGNYGYTF.

The chain carries TRBV2 and TRBJ1-5, with D possibly TRBD1 on 6 matching bases. Germline CDR1 SNHLY, CDR2 FYNNEI. With 5 bases removed from V and 5 bases from J, the gap between germline ends came to 13 bases. The CDR3 consists of 14 residues. The CDR3 sequence is CASSTDSRYQPQHF. In DNA, the CDR3 is TGTGCCAGCAGTACGGACAGCCGGTATCAGCCCCAGCATTTT.

This clone was observed once. V is TRBV4-1 and J is TRBJ2-3; TRBD2 matches 13 bases. Germline CDR1 MGHRA, CDR2 YSYEKL. Losses at the gene ends were 3 bases for V and 4 bases for J; bases not matched to a gene: 7. The CDR3 spans 17 residues. The CDR3 sequence is CASSHGGTSGIPDTQYF. CDR3 nucleotide sequence: TGCGCCAGCAGCCATGGCGGGACTAGCGGGATCCCAGATACGCAGTATTTT.

V gene TRBV6-5 combines with J gene TRBJ1-2; D is unclear. The V gene's germline CDR1 is MNHEY and CDR2 SVGAGI. V lost 5 bases and J 2 bases, leaving 9 bases between the germline ends. The CDR3 contains 13 residues. Here the CDR3 DNA reads TGTGCCAGCAGTGAGGGAGAAAACTATGGCTACACCTTC. Translated, it gives CASSEGENYGYTF.